Below, 20 T cell receptor beta chains from the same sample are listed, as sequenced in a study of T cells in Graves' hyperthyroidism and ophthalmopathy. Researchers took RNA transcripts and amplified the TCR beta CDR3 regions from them. Initially, a first-round RT-PCR of the TCR CDR3 employed the HTBI primer set. Each CDR3 protein is one row after TCRdb ran MiXCR on the multiplex PCR reads. The sample carries 600,000 to 850,000 distinct CDR3 sequences, roughly 20% recorded once. Source material: blood. The receptors derive from a woman between 45 and 65 years old with Graves' hyperthyroidism that later progressed to Graves' ophthalmopathy.

This clonotype was seen a few times. The rearrangement links TRBV10-2 to TRBJ2-1, with unresolved D. Germline V gene lookup returns CDR1 WSHSY and CDR2 SAAADI. Trimming stripped 3 bases from V and 5 bases from J, with 11 bases between. The CDR3 spans 14 residues. CDR3 sequence (DNA): TGCGCCAGCAGTGAAGGGCCTGGGGACAATGAGCAGTTCTTC. It is translated as CASSEGPGDNEQFF.

V gene TRBV29-1 combines with J gene TRBJ1-1; 8 nucleotides agree with TRBD1. CDR3 length equals 14 residues. Germline V gene lookup returns CDR1 SQVTM and CDR2 ANQGSEA. Germline trimming cut 4 bases from V and 2 bases from J; bases unmatched to any gene: 6. The CDR3 loop reads CSVGQGTANTEAFF. DNA for the CDR3: TGCAGCGTTGGACAGGGGACAGCCAACACTGAAGCTTTCTTT.

This clonotype was seen ten or more times. The chain couples TRBV20-1 to TRBJ2-7, with 8 bases lining up with TRBD1. The CDR3 has 13 residues. The germline V gene encodes CDR1 DFQATT and CDR2 SNEGSKA (reference sequence). With V trimmed by 3 bases and J by 4 bases, 5 bases remained unmatched. The CDR3 loop reads CSASGQGEYEQYF. CDR3 sequence (DNA): TGCAGTGCTAGCGGACAGGGAGAATACGAGCAGTACTTC.

This clonotype was found many times. The genes are TRBV11-2 and TRBJ1-2; D is uncertain. The V gene's germline CDR1 is SGHAT and CDR2 FQNNGV. This CDR3 is built from 15 residues. Trimming removed 0 bases at V and 3 bases at J, with 11 bases between. The chain's CDR3 is CASSLDGVRDYGYTF. Written as DNA, the CDR3 is TGTGCCAGCAGCTTAGATGGTGTGAGGGACTATGGCTACACCTTC.

The CDR3 region is CASTFRGGEQFF. The CDR3, as DNA: TGTGCCAGCACCTTCAGGGGTGGGGAGCAGTTCTTC. The chain employs TRBV6-1 and TRBJ2-1, with D possibly being TRBD1 (6 bases). V was trimmed by 7 bases and J by 10 bases, leaving 14 bases between them. The CDR3 runs 12 residues. The V gene's germline CDR1 is MNHNS and CDR2 SASEGT.

V usage is TRBV10-3 and J usage is TRBJ1-3; perhaps TRBD1 as D (6 bases). Looked up from germline, CDR1 is ENHRY and CDR2 is SYGVKD. This CDR3 is built from 15 residues. V dropped 4 bases and J dropped 0 bases, with 10 bases sitting between them. The CDR3 spells CAISGQASSGNTIYF. The CDR3 DNA follows: TGTGCCATCAGTGGACAGGCCTCCTCTGGAAACACCATATATTTT.

This clonotype was observed a few times. The chain carries TRBV25-1 and TRBJ1-1, with D possibly TRBD1 on 5 matching bases. V gave up 3 bases and J gave up 11 bases, with 13 bases separating them. The germline V gene has CDR1 MGHDK and CDR2 SYGVNS. This CDR3 is 12 amino acids long. For the CDR3, the DNA is TGTGCCAGCAGTGATTTAGGGGTAGCGGCTTTCTTT. Protein product: CASSDLGVAAFF.

This clonotype was seen a handful of times. V gene TRBV30 combines with J gene TRBJ1-6; the D is unclear. V was cut by 4 bases and J by 6 bases, with 7 bases left in between. Germline V gene lookup returns CDR1 GTSNPN and CDR2 SVGIG (reference sequence). CDR3 size: 12 residues. CDR3 sequence: CAWTPRNSPLHF. For the CDR3, the DNA is TGTGCCTGGACCCCGCGTAATTCACCCCTCCACTTT.

In this sample, this clonotype turned up a few times. V usage is TRBV12-3 or TRBV12-4 and J usage is TRBJ1-2, with D possibly TRBD1 on 5 matching bases. There are 12 residues in the CDR3. The V end lost 6 bases, the J end lost 3 bases, and 8 bases lay between the germline ends. The CDR3 protein is CASSQQDYGYTF. The CDR3 DNA sequence: TGTGCCAGCAGCCAACAGGACTATGGCTACACCTTC.

The chain links TRBV20-1 to TRBJ2-3; D uncertain. Trimming removed 1 base from V and 4 bases from J, with 6 bases in between. The germline V gene has CDR1 DFQATT and CDR2 SNEGSKA (reference sequence). The CDR3 sequence is 12 residues long. The CDR3 here is CSARGIPDTQYF. The CDR3 DNA reads TGCAGTGCTAGAGGAATTCCAGATACGCAGTATTTT.

This clonotype has a handful of counts. CDR3 in amino acids: CATSEGTGSTDTQYF. In DNA, the CDR3 is TGTGCCACCAGTGAAGGGACAGGGAGCACAGATACGCAGTATTTT. V and J are TRBV24-1 and TRBJ2-3; 9 bases match TRBD1. This CDR3 contains 15 residues. J gave up 0 bases and V 4 bases, and 1 base lay outside the gene matches. Germline assignment: CDR1 KGHDR and CDR2 SFDVKD.

This clonotype has only a few counts. The chain employs TRBV29-1 and TRBJ2-7, with 9 bases matching TRBD2. The CDR3 is made up of 13 amino acids. Germline V gives CDR1 SQVTM, CDR2 ANQGSEA. Unmatched junction bases numbered 4, after V lost 2 bases and J lost 5 bases. CDR3 coding DNA: TGCAGCGTTGAATTAGCGGGGGCGAACGAGCAGTACTTC. It codes for CSVELAGANEQYF.

Only a few counts were recorded for this clonotype. The chain links TRBV27 to TRBJ2-7; tentatively, D is TRBD1 (6 bases). V dropped 2 bases and J dropped 1 base, with 12 bases sitting between them. The CDR3 covers 15 residues. From germline, CDR1 is MNHEY and CDR2 SMNVEV (reference sequence). CDR3 loop: CASSLGTGPSYEQYF. DNA for the CDR3: TGTGCCAGCAGTTTAGGTACAGGGCCGTCCTACGAGCAGTACTTC.

This clonotype was detected ten times or more. This chain uses TRBV30 with TRBJ1-2; 7 positions agree with TRBD1. The CDR3 runs to 16 residues. Germline V lookup: CDR1 GTSNPN, CDR2 SVGIG (reference sequence). J gave up 3 bases and V 2 bases, and 12 bases lay outside the gene matches. The chain's CDR3 is CAWSYLPPDRDYGYTF. The DNA of the CDR3 is TGTGCCTGGAGTTATCTCCCCCCCGACAGGGACTATGGCTACACCTTC.

This sequence joins TRBV7-9 and TRBJ2-2, with D perhaps given as TRBD1 or TRBD2 (6 bases each). From germline, CDR1 is SEHNR and CDR2 FQNEAQ (reference sequence). V lost 5 bases, J lost 5 bases, and 18 bases lay in between. The CDR3 spans 16 residues. CDR3 nucleotide sequence: TGTGCCAGCAGCCCGAGAGGGGGGAAGGATACCGGGGAGCTGTTTTTT. Translated, it gives CASSPRGGKDTGELFF. Full variable domain (missing parts from reference TRBV7-9 and TRBJ2-2): DTGVSQNPRHKITKRGQNVTFRCDPISEHNRLYWYRQTLGQGPEFLTYFQNEAQLEKSRLLSDRFSAERPKGSFSTLEIQRTEQGDSAMYLCASSPRGGKDTGELFFGEGSRLTVL.

The CDR3 sequence: CASRSSSYEQYF. In nucleotides, the CDR3 is TGTGCTAGTCGATCCAGCTCCTACGAGCAGTACTTC. The chain joins TRBV12-5 to TRBJ2-7; D is unclear. V lost 8 bases, J lost 0 bases, and 8 bases lay in between. Looked up from germline, CDR1 is LGHNT and CDR2 is FRNRAP. The CDR3 is made up of 12 amino acids.

The V and J genes are TRBV19 and TRBJ1-1, with a possible D match to TRBD1 (6 bases). The CDR3 runs to 14 residues. Germline CDR1 is LNHDA and CDR2 is SQIVND (reference sequence). V lost 3 bases and J lost 5, with 13 bases in between. The CDR3 DNA follows: TGTGCCAGTAGTATGGGGGCCAGGGAGACTGAAGCTTTCTTT. Its protein is CASSMGARETEAFF.

The chain links TRBV3-1 to TRBJ1-1, with D possibly TRBD1 on 5 matching bases. The CDR3 consists of 18 residues. V was trimmed by 4 bases and J by 0 bases, leaving 21 bases between them. The germline V gene encodes CDR1 LGHDT and CDR2 YNNKEL (reference sequence). CDR3 sequence (DNA): TGTGCCAGCAGCCCGATCTGGACAAAAATTACTATGAACACTGAAGCTTTCTTT. It translates to CASSPIWTKITMNTEAFF.

This chain links TRBV12-3 or TRBV12-4 with TRBJ2-1; D is tentatively TRBD1 or TRBD2 (7 bases each). V was cut by 5 bases and J by 0 bases, with 14 bases left in between. This CDR3 spans 16 amino acids. CDR3 bases: TGTGCCAGCAGTCTCCCCAGGGGGGGCTCCTACAATGAGCAGTTCTTC. This codes for CASSLPRGGSYNEQFF.

This clonotype has a count of ten or more. The chain combines TRBV12-3 or TRBV12-4 with TRBJ1-2; D not certain. The CDR3 runs 13 residues. V dropped 5 bases and J dropped 6 bases, with 13 bases sitting between them. The CDR3: CASSPRRVDGYTF. In DNA, the CDR3 is TGTGCCAGCAGTCCTAGGAGGGTGGATGGCTACACCTTC.